The T cell receptor beta chain described here comes from a study of T-cell reconstitution after alpha-beta-depleted transplantation in children. Only a few counts were recorded for this clonotype. CDR3 size: 14 residues. The ends were cut back, 7 bases at V and 0 bases at J, with 10 bases in the middle. Using unique molecular identifiers, the investigators prepared the TCRbeta library. TCRdb fed the PCR reads into MiXCR, producing one record per CDR3 protein. The profile shows under 450,000 distinct CDR3 sequences, about 14% of them singletons. The sequence was collected from a human donor who donated a stem cell graft to a child with Fanconi anemia. This sequence joins TRBV12-3 or TRBV12-4 and TRBJ1-3, with D uncertain. The specimen was PBMCs, collected from the stem cell graft. The CDR3 bases are TGTGCCAGCACCTCAAGGATCTCTGGAAACACCATATATTTT. Translation: CASTSRISGNTIYF.